This passage covers 8 T cell receptor beta chains from one sample sequenced in a study of CXCR3 chemokines and chemotherapy response in bladder cancer. MiXCR was run by TCRdb on the PCR reads, yielding one entry per CDR3 protein. The data contain 13,000 or so distinct CDR3 sequences, around 12% of them singletons. Specimen collection occurred from a patient whose treatment included neoadjuvant chemotherapy. Receptors were obtained from a human donor with bladder cancer that did not respond to neoadjuvant chemotherapy.

This clonotype occurred many times. The V and J genes are TRBV18 and TRBJ2-3, with 8 bases that match TRBD2. In germline, CDR1 is KGHSH, CDR2 LQKENI. There are 17 residues in the CDR3. The J segment lost 0 bases and the V segment lost 4 bases, leaving 9 bases of the junction unmatched. The CDR3, as DNA: TGTGCCAGCTCACTTATTGCTAGCGGGCGAAGCACAGATACGCAGTATTTT. Its protein product is CASSLIASGRSTDTQYF. The entire variable domain, with the rest obtained from reference TRBV18 and TRBJ2-3, is as follows: NAGVMQNPRHLVRRRGQEARLRCSPMKGHSHVYWYRQLPEEGLKFMVYLQKENIIDESGMPKERFSAEFPKEGPSILRIQQVVRGDSAAYFCASSLIASGRSTDTQYFGPGTRLTVL.

This clonotype turned up a few times. The chain recombines TRBV12-3 or TRBV12-4 with TRBJ2-5; D gene uncertain. Trimming took 3 bases from V and 6 from J, leaving 8 bases between them. The CDR3 runs to 12 residues. The DNA for the CDR3 is TGTGCCAGCAGTTTTCGCTCCCAGACCCAGTACTTC. Translated, it gives CASSFRSQTQYF.

This chain links TRBV27 with TRBJ2-1; 14 bases agree with TRBD2. The CDR3 is made up of 15 amino acids. The V segment lost 4 bases and the J segment 7 bases; nucleotides outside the gene matches: 3. The germline V gene encodes CDR1 MNHEY and CDR2 SMNVEV (reference sequence). CDR3 nucleotides: TGTGCCAGCAGTTCGACTAGCGGGAGGGGTAATGAGCAGTTCTTC. Translated, it gives CASSSTSGRGNEQFF.

The chain uses TRBV6-1 and TRBJ1-2; weak D call: TRBD1 (6 bases). This CDR3 is built from 14 residues. V lost 1 base, J lost 5 bases, and 11 bases lay in between. Germline V gene data show CDR1 as MNHNS and CDR2 as SASEGT. CDR3 loop: CASSEVAGAYGYTF. CDR3 bases: TGTGCCAGCAGTGAAGTTGCAGGGGCGTATGGCTACACCTTC.

The table lists this clonotype with many counts. The rearrangement uses TRBV13 and TRBJ2-7, with TRBD2 identical over 8 bases. Germline V gene lookup returns CDR1 PRHDT and CDR2 FYEKMQ (reference sequence). CDR3 size: 14 residues. V shed 3 bases, J shed 3 bases, and the junction held 4 bases outside the gene matches. The CDR3: CASSFLAGGYEQYF. The CDR3 DNA reads as TGTGCCAGCAGCTTCCTGGCGGGGGGCTACGAGCAGTACTTC.

This clonotype was picked up many times. J is TRBJ2-6 and V is TRBV18, with 9 bases aligning to TRBD2. The J segment lost 4 bases and the V segment lost 1 base, leaving 5 bases of the junction unmatched. Per the germline V gene, CDR1 is KGHSH and CDR2 is LQKENI. There are 17 residues in the CDR3. The CDR3 reads CASSPLAGESGANVLTF. CDR3 bases: TGTGCCAGCTCACCACTAGCGGGGGAGTCGGGGGCCAACGTCCTGACTTTC.

This clonotype was counted ten times or more. The V call is TRBV12-3 or TRBV12-4, the J call TRBJ2-3; 8 bases match TRBD2. The V gene end was trimmed by 7 bases and the J gene end by 4 bases; junction bases not matched to a gene: 10. The CDR3 is 15 residues long. CDR3: CASTLGSGSADTQYF. CDR3 sequence (DNA): TGTGCCAGCACTCTAGGGAGCGGGAGTGCAGATACGCAGTATTTT.

The sample holds many counts of this clonotype. This chain connects TRBV29-1 to TRBJ2-1; TRBD2 agrees at 11 bases. Germline V gene sequence: CDR1 SQVTM, CDR2 ANQGSEA. The CDR3 length is 17 residues. J lost 6 bases, V lost 4 bases, and 14 bases had no gene match. The CDR3 nucleotides are TGCAGCGTTGTAGGAGATCTAGCGGGAGGTTCCCCCAATGAGCAGTTCTTC. This gives the protein CSVVGDLAGGSPNEQFF.